This T cell receptor (beta chain) was sequenced for a study of control samples from healthy donors and cancer patients. Only in-frame clones appear in the TCRdb table, and some are missing; sequencing was by immunoSEQ multiplex PCR. This table holds 100,000 to 130,000 clones, around four fifths found once. In germline, CDR1 is SNHLY, CDR2 FYNNEI. This CDR3 contains 12 residues. The V end was cut by 4 bases, the J end by 1 base, with 4 bases between. The chain employs TRBV2 and TRBJ1-1, with D unresolved. The sequenced material came from blood. The sequence came from a man between 18 and 35 years old in good health. CDR3 sequence (DNA): TGTGCCAGCAGTGTGTCGAACACTGAAGCTTTCTTT. Protein sequence: CASSVSNTEAFF.